The table lists the clone carrying this T cell receptor beta chain with many counts. The antigen remains unidentified. This sample was included in a study of regulatory T cells in long-lasting Graves disease. General study results and limits: Patients with persistent disease showed a bias toward TRBV28, TRBJ1-2 and TRBJ2-5. Whereas new patients shared about a thousand public clonotypes, persistent patients shared more, at a few thousand. A limited number of samples was an acknowledged limitation.

Time point specified: persistent/refractory GD, antithyroid drugs over 5 years with positive TRAb. RNA from PBMCs was the source of the TCR library. HTBI primers from iRepertoire and Arm-PCR of CDR3 regions yielded the TCR beta libraries. Authors' processing steps: The samples included around 64 TRBV and some 15 TRBJ segments. TCRdb independently ran MiXCR on the multiplex PCR reads; one entry per CDR3 protein. In this record, the V and J calls reflect TCRdb's handling and not the investigators' own analysis. The sample consists of 700,000 or so distinct CDR3 sequences, about 32% of them appearing once. Germline V lookup: CDR1 MDHEN, CDR2 SYDVKM. With 4 bases removed from V and 11 bases from J, the gap between germline ends came to 17 bases. The CDR3 contains 13 residues.

V usage is TRBV28 and J usage is TRBJ1-1; D uncertain. The sequences come from peripheral blood mononuclear cells (PBMCs), collected when the disease was refractory, from a patient treated with antithyroid drugs. The receptor comes from a female donor with Graves disease. CDR3: CASSSVNSMSAFF. CDR3 nucleotides: TGTGCCAGCAGTTCCGTAAATAGTATGAGCGCTTTCTTT.